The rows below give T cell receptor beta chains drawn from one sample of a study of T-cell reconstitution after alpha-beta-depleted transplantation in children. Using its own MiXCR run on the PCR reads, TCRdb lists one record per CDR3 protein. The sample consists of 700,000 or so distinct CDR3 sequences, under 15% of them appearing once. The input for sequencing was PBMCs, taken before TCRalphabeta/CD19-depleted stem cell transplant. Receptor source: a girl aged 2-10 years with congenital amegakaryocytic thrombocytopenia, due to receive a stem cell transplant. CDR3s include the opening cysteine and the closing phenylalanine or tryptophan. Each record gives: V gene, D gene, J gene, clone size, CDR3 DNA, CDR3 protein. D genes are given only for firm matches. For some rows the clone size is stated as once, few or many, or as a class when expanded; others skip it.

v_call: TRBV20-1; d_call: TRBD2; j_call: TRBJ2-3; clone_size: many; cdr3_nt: TGCAGTGCGTACCCCCTAGCGGGCGTCACAGATACGCAGTATTTT; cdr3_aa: CSAYPLAGVTDTQYF
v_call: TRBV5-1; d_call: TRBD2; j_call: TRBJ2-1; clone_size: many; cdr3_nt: TGCGCCAGCAGCTTGGGGACTAGCGGGAGGAGGCATGAGCAGTTCTTC; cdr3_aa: CASSLGTSGRRHEQFF
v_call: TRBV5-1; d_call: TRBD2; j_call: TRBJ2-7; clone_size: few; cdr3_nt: TGCGCCAGCAGCTTGCCCGACAGCGGGAGGGTAAAATACGAGCAGTACTTC; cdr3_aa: CASSLPDSGRVKYEQYF
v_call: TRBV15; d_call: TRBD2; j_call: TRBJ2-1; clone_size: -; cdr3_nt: TGTGCCACCGGGACTAGCGGGAGAGATGAGCAGTTCTTC; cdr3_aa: CATGTSGRDEQFF
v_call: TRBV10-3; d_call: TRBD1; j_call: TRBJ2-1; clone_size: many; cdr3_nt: TGTGCCATCACAGGGGGCTACAATGAGCAGTTCTTC; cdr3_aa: CAITGGYNEQFF
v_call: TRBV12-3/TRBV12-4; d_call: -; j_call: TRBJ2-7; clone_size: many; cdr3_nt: TGTGCCAGCAGTTTTATGGTAAACTACGAGCAGTACTTC; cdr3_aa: CASSFMVNYEQYF
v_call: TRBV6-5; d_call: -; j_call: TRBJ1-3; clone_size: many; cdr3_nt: TGTGCCAGCAGTTACGTGAGCTCTGGAAACACCATATATTTT; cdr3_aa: CASSYVSSGNTIYF
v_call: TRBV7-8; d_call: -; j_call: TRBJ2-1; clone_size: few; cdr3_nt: TGTGCCAGCAGCTTATTTGGTGCTCGGCTAGCGAGAAAAAATGAGCAGTTCTTC; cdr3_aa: CASSLFGARLARKNEQFF
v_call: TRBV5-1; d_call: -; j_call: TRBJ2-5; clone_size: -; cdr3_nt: TGCGCCAGCAGCAGATGGACAGCCGGACAAGAGACCCAGTACTTC; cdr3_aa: CASSRWTAGQETQYF
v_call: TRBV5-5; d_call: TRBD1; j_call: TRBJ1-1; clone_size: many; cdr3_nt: TGTGCCAGCAGCACTCGACAGGGGAACACTGAAGCTTTCTTT; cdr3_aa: CASSTRQGNTEAFF
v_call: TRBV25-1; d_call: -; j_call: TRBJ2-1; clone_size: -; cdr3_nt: TGTGCCAGCAGACGGGGCGGATACAATGAGCAGTTCTTC; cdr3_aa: CASRRGGYNEQFF
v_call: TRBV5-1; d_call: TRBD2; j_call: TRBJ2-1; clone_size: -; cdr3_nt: TGCGCCAGCAGCCCGGAGCCGGGGGGCTACAATGAGCAGTTCTTC; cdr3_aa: CASSPEPGGYNEQFF
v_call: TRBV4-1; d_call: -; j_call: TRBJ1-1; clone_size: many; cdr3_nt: TGCGCCAGCAGCCAAGGAATTAGGGGGGGAACTGAAGCTTTCTTT; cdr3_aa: CASSQGIRGGTEAFF
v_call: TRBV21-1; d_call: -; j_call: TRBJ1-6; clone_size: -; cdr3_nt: TGTGCCAGCAGTCATGTCTGGGGCTCCTATAATTCACCCCTCCACTTT; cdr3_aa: CASSHVWGSYNSPLHF
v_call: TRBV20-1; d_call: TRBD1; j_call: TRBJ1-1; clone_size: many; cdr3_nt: TGCAGTGCTAGACCAGGGGGCTACACTGAAGCTTTCTTT; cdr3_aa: CSARPGGYTEAFF
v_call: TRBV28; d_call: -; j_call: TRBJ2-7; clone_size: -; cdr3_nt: TGTGCCAGCAGTTTTTCCCACTACGAGCAGTACTTC; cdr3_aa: CASSFSHYEQYF
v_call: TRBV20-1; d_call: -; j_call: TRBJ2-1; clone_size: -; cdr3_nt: TGCAGTGCTCCCGGTCGGGCCAGCGGGTGGGAGCAGTTCTTC; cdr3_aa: CSAPGRASGWEQFF
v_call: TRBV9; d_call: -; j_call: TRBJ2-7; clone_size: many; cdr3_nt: TGTGCCAGCAGCCCCGACAGGTCGTACGAGCAGTACTTC; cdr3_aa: CASSPDRSYEQYF
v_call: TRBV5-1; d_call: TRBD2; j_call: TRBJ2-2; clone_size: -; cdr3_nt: TGCGCCAGCTTCCTAGCGGGAGGAGCCGGGGAGCTGTTTTTT; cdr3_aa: CASFLAGGAGELFF
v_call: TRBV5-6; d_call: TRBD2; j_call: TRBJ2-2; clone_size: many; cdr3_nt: TGTGCCAGCAGCTTTCGGGAGGCGAACACCGGGGAGCTGTTTTTT; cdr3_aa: CASSFREANTGELFF